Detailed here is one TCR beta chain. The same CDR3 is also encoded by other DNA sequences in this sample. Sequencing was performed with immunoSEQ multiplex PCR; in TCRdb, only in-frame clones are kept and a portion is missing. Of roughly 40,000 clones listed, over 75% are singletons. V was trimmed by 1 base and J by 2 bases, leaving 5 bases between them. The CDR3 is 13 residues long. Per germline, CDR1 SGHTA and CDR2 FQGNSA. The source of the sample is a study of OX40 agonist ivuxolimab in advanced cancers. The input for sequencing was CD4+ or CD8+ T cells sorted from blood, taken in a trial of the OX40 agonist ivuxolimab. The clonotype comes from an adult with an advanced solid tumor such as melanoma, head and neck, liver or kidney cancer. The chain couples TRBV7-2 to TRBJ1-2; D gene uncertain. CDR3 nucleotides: TGTGCCAGCAGCTTAGTTAGGAACTATGGCTACACCTTC. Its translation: CASSLVRNYGYTF.